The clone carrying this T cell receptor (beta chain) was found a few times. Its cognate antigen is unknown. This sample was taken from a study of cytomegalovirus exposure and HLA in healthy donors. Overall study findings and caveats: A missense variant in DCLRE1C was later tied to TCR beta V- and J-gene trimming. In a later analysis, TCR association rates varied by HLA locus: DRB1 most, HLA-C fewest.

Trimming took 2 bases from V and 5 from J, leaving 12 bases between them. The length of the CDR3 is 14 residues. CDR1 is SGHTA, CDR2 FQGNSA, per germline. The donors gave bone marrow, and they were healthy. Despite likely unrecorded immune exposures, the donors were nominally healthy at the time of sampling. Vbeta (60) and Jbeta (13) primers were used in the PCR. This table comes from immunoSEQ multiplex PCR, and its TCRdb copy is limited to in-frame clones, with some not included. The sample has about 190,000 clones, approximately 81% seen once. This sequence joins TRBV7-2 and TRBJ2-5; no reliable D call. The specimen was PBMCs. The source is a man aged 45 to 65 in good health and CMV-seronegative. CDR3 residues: CASSLTLSEETQYF. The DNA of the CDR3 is TGTGCCAGCAGCTTAACTCTCTCCGAGGAGACCCAGTACTTC.